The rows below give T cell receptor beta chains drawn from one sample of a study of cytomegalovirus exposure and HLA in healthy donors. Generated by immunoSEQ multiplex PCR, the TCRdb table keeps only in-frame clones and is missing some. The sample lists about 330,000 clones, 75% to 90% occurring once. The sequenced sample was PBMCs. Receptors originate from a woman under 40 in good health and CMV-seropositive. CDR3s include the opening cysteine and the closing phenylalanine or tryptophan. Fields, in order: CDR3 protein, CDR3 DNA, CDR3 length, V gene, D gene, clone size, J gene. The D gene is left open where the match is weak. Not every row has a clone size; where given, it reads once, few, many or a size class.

CDR3aa: CASSLGESREETEAFF; CDR3nt: TGTGCCAGCAGCTTAGGGGAGAGCAGGGAAGAGACTGAAGCTTTCTTT; len: 16; v_gene: TRBV7-9; d_gene: NA; abundance: NA; j_gene: TRBJ1-1
CDR3aa: CASSVWGSNTGELFF; CDR3nt: TGTGCCAGCAGCGTATGGGGTTCGAACACCGGGGAGCTGTTTTTT; len: 15; v_gene: TRBV9; d_gene: NA; abundance: once; j_gene: TRBJ2-2
CDR3aa: CAGETGQAGNEQFF; CDR3nt: TGTGCCGGGGAAACCGGACAGGCCGGGAATGAGCAGTTCTTC; len: 14; v_gene: TRBV2; d_gene: TRBD1; abundance: NA; j_gene: TRBJ2-1
CDR3aa: CASSLALLASSSYEQYF; CDR3nt: TGTGCCAGCAGTTTAGCTCTGCTAGCGAGCTCCTCCTACGAGCAGTACTTC; len: 17; v_gene: TRBV28; d_gene: NA; abundance: NA; j_gene: TRBJ2-7
CDR3aa: CASSGSGGPQETQYF; CDR3nt: TGCGCCAGCAGCGGGAGCGGGGGCCCCCAAGAGACCCAGTACTTC; len: 15; v_gene: TRBV5-1; d_gene: TRBD2; abundance: NA; j_gene: TRBJ2-5
CDR3aa: CASRTTGSSYEQYF; CDR3nt: TGTGCCAGCAGGACGACGGGGTCTTCCTACGAGCAGTACTTC; len: 14; v_gene: TRBV5-6; d_gene: NA; abundance: NA; j_gene: TRBJ2-7
CDR3aa: CATSRGGQGQETQYF; CDR3nt: TGTGCCACCAGCAGAGGGGGACAGGGTCAAGAGACCCAGTACTTC; len: 15; v_gene: TRBV15; d_gene: TRBD1; abundance: NA; j_gene: TRBJ2-5
CDR3aa: CASSRAPGLAYEQYF; CDR3nt: TGTGCCAGCAGTAGGGCTCCGGGACTAGCCTACGAGCAGTACTTC; len: 15; v_gene: TRBV27; d_gene: TRBD2; abundance: NA; j_gene: TRBJ2-7
CDR3aa: CASSPIRGGPDNEQFF; CDR3nt: TGTGCCAGCAGCCCAATACGCGGTGGGCCCGACAATGAGCAGTTCTTC; len: 16; v_gene: TRBV7-3; d_gene: NA; abundance: NA; j_gene: TRBJ2-1
CDR3aa: CAWSAARGTYSNQPQHF; CDR3nt: TGTGCCTGGAGTGCTGCGCGGGGTACCTATAGCAATCAGCCCCAGCATTTT; len: 17; v_gene: TRBV30; d_gene: NA; abundance: NA; j_gene: TRBJ1-5
CDR3aa: CASSSISYEQYF; CDR3nt: TGTGCCAGCAGCAGTATATCCTACGAGCAGTACTTC; len: 12; v_gene: TRBV6-5; d_gene: NA; abundance: NA; j_gene: TRBJ2-7
CDR3aa: CASSLTGQGARDGYTF; CDR3nt: TGTGCCAGCAGTTTAACGGGACAGGGGGCTCGAGATGGCTACACCTTC; len: 16; v_gene: TRBV28; d_gene: TRBD1; abundance: NA; j_gene: TRBJ1-2
CDR3aa: CSVGGDDYEQYF; CDR3nt: TGCAGCGTTGGGGGAGACGACTACGAGCAGTACTTC; len: 12; v_gene: TRBV29-1; d_gene: NA; abundance: NA; j_gene: TRBJ2-7
CDR3aa: CASSDLGMTSGANVLTF; CDR3nt: TGTGCCAGCAGTGACCTGGGAATGACCTCTGGGGCCAACGTCCTGACTTTC; len: 17; v_gene: TRBV2; d_gene: NA; abundance: NA; j_gene: TRBJ2-6
CDR3aa: CATSRDRGVSNQPQHF; CDR3nt: TGTGCCACCAGCAGAGATAGGGGGGTGAGCAATCAGCCCCAGCATTTT; len: 16; v_gene: TRBV15; d_gene: NA; abundance: NA; j_gene: TRBJ1-5
CDR3aa: CASSSTGTRGNEQYF; CDR3nt: TGTGCCAGTAGTTCTACCGGGACTAGGGGAAACGAGCAGTACTTC; len: 15; v_gene: TRBV19; d_gene: TRBD2; abundance: NA; j_gene: TRBJ2-7